The sequence of this TCR beta chain was determined in a study of blood T cells in healthy people across ages. Study-wide context: Capture by template switching was about one barcoded beta molecule per two T cells.

The CDR3 extends over 12 amino acids. V lost 6 bases, J lost 6 bases, and 8 bases lay in between. Germline lookup yields CDR1 MNHEY and CDR2 SVGEGT. Points from the study as a whole: A strong correlation was seen between TCR beta diversity and naive T cell percentage.

Then a second PCR, running roughly 6 to 12 cycles, was carried out with a sample-barcoded 5' primer and a J-beta primer mix. Each single sample gave us at least 2.5 million CDR3-containing paired-end reads. TCRdb re-analysed the 5' RACE reads in MiXCR, keeping a single row per CDR3 protein. The sample holds about 680,000 distinct CDR3 sequences, approximately 50% seen once. To note about this clonotype: Its antigen is undetermined.

The TCR comes from a woman aged 55-70 years in good health. The sample comprised blood. The V call is TRBV6-2 or TRBV6-3, the J call TRBJ1-4, with D tentatively TRBD1 (5 bases). Written as DNA, the CDR3 is TGTGCCAGCAGCCTACAGGATGAAAAACTGTTTTTT. It translates to CASSLQDEKLFF.